This T cell receptor (beta chain) is from a study of T cells in Graves' hyperthyroidism and ophthalmopathy. The germline V gene encodes CDR1 SQVTM and CDR2 ANQGSEA. This CDR3 is built from 18 residues. The V end lost 1 base, the J end lost 3 bases, and 22 bases lay between the germline ends. This clonotype turned up a few times. Its target is not known. Researchers took RNA transcripts and amplified the TCR beta CDR3 regions from them. First-round RT-PCR targeting the TCR CDR3 was performed with the HTBI primer set. TCRdb called the multiplex PCR reads again in MiXCR, with one record for every CDR3 protein. This repertoire shows some 560,000 distinct CDR3 sequences, 13% to 15% found once; its top ten account for around 13%. Study-wide findings and caveats: Ophthalmopathy cases were set apart from stable hyperthyroidism by a 13 V-J model.

This clonotype was sampled from a woman in her 40s with Graves' hyperthyroidism. The sample consisted of blood. The J gene is TRBJ2-1, the V gene TRBV29-1; D is perhaps TRBD1 (7 bases). CDR3 amino acids: CSVEGDSSFAGNYNEQFF. In nucleotides, the CDR3 is TGCAGCGTTGAAGGGGACAGTTCTTTTGCGGGGAACTACAATGAGCAGTTCTTC.